The 14 T cell receptor beta chains presented below share a single source sample, sequenced in a study of human T cells and chemical hapten exposure. One entry per CDR3 protein results from TCRdb running MiXCR on the RACE reads. In the table there are tens of thousands of distinct CDR3 sequences, 8% to 13% of which are singletons. Time point of the sample: patch test 2, 6 weeks after DPC sensitization. Indicated treatment: therapeutic diphenylcyclopropenone sensitization with weekly scalp DPC. Sample: whole blood, taken in connection with sensitization to the hapten diphenylcyclopropenone (DPC). The receptors were sampled from a man aged 35-49 years with alopecia areata. Some clones in this sample may be carry-over from other donors' samples.

The chain has TRBV29-1 and TRBJ2-3; 8 bases are a match to TRBD2. CDR3 length: 14 residues. The J segment lost 2 bases and the V segment lost 4 bases, leaving 5 bases of the junction unmatched. The germline V gene has CDR1 SQVTM and CDR2 ANQGSEA. This CDR3 reads CSVVSSGFTDTQYF. The CDR3 DNA is TGCAGCGTTGTGTCTAGCGGGTTCACAGATACGCAGTATTTT.

This clonotype was picked up a small number of times. The genes are TRBV7-2 and TRBJ1-2; no definite D call. The ends were cut back, 4 bases at V and 2 bases at J, with 8 bases in the middle. Germline CDR1 and CDR2: SGHTA and FQGNSA. This CDR3 spans 13 amino acids. The CDR3 protein is CASSYDVNYGYTF. The CDR3 DNA reads as TGTGCCAGCAGCTATGACGTAAACTATGGCTACACCTTC.

At least ten counts were recorded for this clonotype. The V call is TRBV6-6, the J call TRBJ1-5; D gene ambiguous. Germline assignment: CDR1 MNHNY and CDR2 SVGAGI (reference sequence). The CDR3 length is 11 residues. Trimming removed 6 bases at V and 5 bases at J, with 5 bases between. The CDR3 spells CASSSYQPQHF. The CDR3 region has the DNA TGTGCCAGCAGCTCCTATCAGCCCCAGCATTTT.

The chain employs TRBV28 and TRBJ2-3; perhaps D is TRBD1 or TRBD2 (6 bases each). V lost 4 bases, J lost 2 bases, and 16 bases lay in between. Per germline, CDR1 MDHEN and CDR2 SYDVKM. This CDR3 has 16 amino acids. The CDR3 DNA sequence: TGTGCCAGCAGTTCACATACAGGGAGGAACACAGATACGCAGTATTTT. The encoded protein is CASSSHTGRNTDTQYF.

This chain joins TRBV7-6 and TRBJ1-1, with unresolved D. Germline values: CDR1 SGHVS, CDR2 FNYEAQ. This CDR3 is 13 amino acids long. V was cut by 1 base and J by 5 bases, with 8 bases left in between. The DNA of the CDR3 is TGTGCCAGCAGCTTAGGCCCGTCGACTGAAGCTTTCTTT. It codes for CASSLGPSTEAFF. The full variable domain, rest sourced from reference TRBV7-6 and TRBJ1-1, is GAGVSQSPRYKVTKRGQDVALRCDPISGHVSLYWYRQALGQGPEFLTYFNYEAQQDKSGLPNDRFSAERPEGSISTLTIQRTEQRDSAMYRCASSLGPSTEAFFGQGTRLTVV.

V usage is TRBV20-1 and J usage is TRBJ2-3, with TRBD2 matching 9 bases. CDR1 DFQATT and CDR2 SNEGSKA come from the germline V gene (reference sequence). The CDR3 contains 16 residues. With V trimmed by 0 bases and J by 2 bases, 6 bases remained unmatched. This CDR3 reads CSARDFLAGTTDTQYF. The CDR3 DNA sequence: TGCAGTGCTAGAGATTTCCTAGCGGGGACCACAGATACGCAGTATTTT.

This clonotype was detected only a few times. Here the CDR3 reads CASRSPGTLLQYF. The CDR3 coding sequence is TGTGCCAGCAGATCACCCGGGACTCTTTTGCAGTACTTC. V is TRBV27 and J is TRBJ2-7, with a possible D match to TRBD2 (6 bases). The germline V gene has CDR1 MNHEY and CDR2 SMNVEV (reference sequence). V was cut by 6 bases and J by 9 bases, with 18 bases left in between. The CDR3 contains 13 residues.

The CDR3 bases are TGTGCCACGGGTCCTAGAACAGGGACTTCTCTCTACGAGCAGTACGTC. This encodes CATGPRTGTSLYEQYV. The chain links TRBV7-8 to TRBJ2-7; D is tentatively TRBD1 or TRBD2 (6 bases each). The CDR3 runs 16 residues. Per germline, CDR1 SGHVS and CDR2 FQNEAQ. With 10 bases removed from V and 3 bases from J, the gap between germline ends came to 25 bases.

This rearrangement joins TRBV7-2 to TRBJ2-2; tentatively, D is TRBD2 (7 bases). V was cut by 5 bases and J by 0 bases, with 19 bases left in between. CDR1 is SGHTA and CDR2 is FQGNSA in the germline V gene. The CDR3 consists of 18 residues. The chain's CDR3 is CASSPFGGGGANTGELFF. CDR3 DNA: TGTGCCAGCAGCCCTTTTGGGGGAGGGGGGGCGAACACCGGGGAGCTGTTTTTT.

The rearrangement links TRBV27 to TRBJ2-3, with 10 positions matching TRBD2. The CDR3 covers 20 residues. V lost 4 bases to trimming and J lost 3 bases; unmatched junction nucleotides: 19. Per the germline V gene, CDR1 is MNHEY and CDR2 is SMNVEV (reference sequence). The CDR3 DNA sequence: TGTGCCAGCAGTTCACGATCTGCTAGCAGCGGGAGGGCCTATACAGATACGCAGTATTTT. Translation: CASSSRSASSGRAYTDTQYF.

The V gene is TRBV7-8, the J gene TRBJ2-7; unclear D gene. The CDR3 contains 16 residues. Germline V gene lookup returns CDR1 SGHVS and CDR2 FQNEAQ. Between the trimmed V and J ends, which lost 0 bases and 0 bases, there was a span of 12 bases. DNA of the CDR3: TGTGCCAGCAGCTTAGCCCGGATCTTCAGCTCCTACGAGCAGTACTTC. Translation: CASSLARIFSSYEQYF.

This clonotype showed up many times. This rearrangement joins TRBV28 to TRBJ2-3; D remains ambiguous. V lost 6 bases to trimming and J lost 2 bases, with 9 bases between them. Germline-derived CDR1 and CDR2 are MDHEN and SYDVKM. CDR3 length: 13 amino acids. The chain's CDR3 is CASRSAATDTQYF. The CDR3 bases are TGTGCCAGCAGGTCTGCGGCCACAGATACGCAGTATTTT.

This clonotype was recorded a few times. The rearrangement links TRBV6-2 or TRBV6-3 to TRBJ2-1; D may be TRBD2 (5 bases). Germline-derived CDR1 and CDR2 are MNHEY and SVGEGT. The CDR3 totals 15 residues. V lost 4 bases and J 1 base, leaving 11 bases between the germline ends. The CDR3 bases are TGTGCCAGCAGTTTCGCGGGCCTGTCCTACAATGAGCAGTTCTTC. Protein product: CASSFAGLSYNEQFF.

This clonotype occurred many times. The genes are TRBV6-5 and TRBJ1-1; 7 nucleotides align to TRBD1. The V gene end was trimmed by 1 base and the J gene end by 7 bases; junction bases not matched to a gene: 6. CDR1 is MNHEY and CDR2 is SVGAGI in the germline V gene. The CDR3 is 14 residues long. CDR3 coding DNA: TGTGCCAGCAGTTACTTGCAGGGGGGTATTGAAGCTTTCTTT. Amino acid sequence: CASSYLQGGIEAFF.